This T cell receptor beta chain emerged from a study of blood T cells in healthy people across ages. Next came a second PCR, run for 7 to 11 cycles, which used a sample-barcoded 5' primer along with a J-beta primer mix. TCRdb called the 5' RACE reads again in MiXCR, with one record for every CDR3 protein. This sample has about 650,000 distinct CDR3 sequences, with approximately 31% found just once. V was cut by 11 bases and J by 5 bases, with 16 bases left in between. From germline, CDR1 is MNHEY and CDR2 SVGEGT. The CDR3 extends over 13 amino acids. This clonotype came up many times. This TCR was recovered from a woman of 80 years or more in good health. The chain uses TRBV6-2 or TRBV6-3 and TRBJ2-4; D may be TRBD2 (6 bases). Sequenced material: blood. The CDR3 sequence is CASVPGGENIQYF. The CDR3 bases are TGTGCCTCAGTCCCAGGCGGGGAAAACATTCAGTACTTC.